This record covers a single T cell receptor (beta chain). The antigen remains undetermined. These data come from a study of Graves' ophthalmopathy and Graves' hyperthyroidism. Study results and limitations: Clonotypes were expanded in thyroid at above 0.001 frequency, and most also appeared in blood.

Out of 7.5 to 10 ml of fresh peripheral blood, PBMCs were obtained. Researchers took RNA transcripts and amplified TCR beta CDR3 regions from them. Scientists carried out first-round RT-PCR using HTBI primers and then a second-round multiplex PCR. TCRdb ran MiXCR on the multiplex PCR reads and lists one entry per CDR3 protein. The sample carries around 670,000 distinct CDR3 sequences, approximately 40% recorded once. The receptor's source is an adult man with Graves' ophthalmopathy. Sample: peripheral blood.

CDR3 sequence: CASNNEDRAHQPQHF. CDR3 nucleotide sequence: TGTGCCAGCAACAATGAGGACAGGGCCCATCAGCCCCAGCATTTT. The chain employs TRBV12-3 or TRBV12-4 and TRBJ1-5; 8 bases match TRBD1. The V and J ends lost 7 bases and 5 bases, in that order; junction bases with no gene match: 10. This CDR3 comprises 15 residues.